This is a list of T cell receptor beta chains from one sample in a study of metastatic and nonmetastatic thyroid tumors. TCRdb recomputed clones from the PCR reads via MiXCR. The repertoire holds around 21,000 clones, with around 18% as singletons. The source material was blood. The origin of the receptors is a male donor with papillary thyroid cancer or a benign thyroid nodule (not recorded which). Some clones in this sample may be carry-over from other donors' samples. Each CDR3 is given with its conserved first and last residue. A D gene is named only where the DNA matches it firmly. Rows give clone size only sometimes, using once, few, many, or a class for an expanded clone.

d_gene	j_gene	v_gene	abundance	CDR3nt	CDR3aa
-	TRBJ1-2	TRBV19	many	TGTGCCAGTAGTATTCTGGGGAGGACCGGGTTCTATGGCTACACCTTC	CASSILGRTGFYGYTF
-	TRBJ1-2	TRBV6-2/TRBV6-3	-	TGTGCCAGCAGTTTACCTGGCACTTCGAACTATGGCTACACCTTC	CASSLPGTSNYGYTF
TRBD2	TRBJ2-7	TRBV3-1	-	TGTGCCAGCAGCCGCCTATCTAGCGGAGTCGACGAGCAGTACTTC	CASSRLSSGVDEQYF
TRBD2	TRBJ2-7	TRBV12-3/TRBV12-4	few	TGTGCCAGCAGTTTTGTACTAGCGGGAGGCGCTCGCGAGCAGTACTTC	CASSFVLAGGAREQYF
TRBD2	TRBJ2-1	TRBV11-2	many	TGTGCCAGCAGCTTAGGAAGGAGCGGGAGCGTTAATGAGCAGTTCTTC	CASSLGRSGSVNEQFF
TRBD2	TRBJ2-3	TRBV18	many	TGTGCCAGCTCACGCGAACTGAAGACTAGCGGGGGGGAGAATACGCAGTATTTT	CASSRELKTSGGENTQYF
-	TRBJ1-1	TRBV13	many	TGTGCCAGCAGCTTACAGGTTACGGGTGGCGCTGAAGCTTTCTTT	CASSLQVTGGAEAFF
-	TRBJ1-2	TRBV28	medium-sized	TGTGCCAGCAGCTCCCCCCCCGTCTATGGCTACACCTTC	CASSSPPVYGYTF
TRBD2	TRBJ2-1	TRBV19	many	TGTGCCAGTAGTATAGCGACTAGCGGGGGGGGGCAGTTCTTC	CASSIATSGGGQFF
TRBD1	TRBJ2-5	TRBV10-3	many	TGTGCCATCAGTTGGGTAGACAGGGCCGAGACCCAGTACTTC	CAISWVDRAETQYF
TRBD2	TRBJ2-5	TRBV28	many	TGTGCCAGCAGTTTAGCGGGAGAGTGGCAAGAGACCCAGTACTTC	CASSLAGEWQETQYF
-	TRBJ2-2	TRBV2	few	TGTGCCAGCAGTGTGGCGGGGGCGCGGACCGGGGAGCTGTTTTTT	CASSVAGARTGELFF
TRBD1	TRBJ2-7	TRBV7-9	once	TGTGCCAGCAGCCCCGGGACAGGGTGGTACGAGCAGTACTTC	CASSPGTGWYEQYF
-	TRBJ2-2	TRBV25-1	medium-sized	TGTGCCAGCAGTGAATCCGGCAGGGAACTGGCCGGGGAGCTGTTTTTT	CASSESGRELAGELFF
TRBD1	TRBJ2-7	TRBV30	-	TGTGCCTACCCGACAGGGGTGATTGGCGAGCAGTACTTC	CAYPTGVIGEQYF
-	TRBJ1-3	TRBV12-3/TRBV12-4	many	TGTGCCAGCAGCAACTGGTACTCTGGAAACACCATATATTTT	CASSNWYSGNTIYF
-	TRBJ1-6	TRBV10-3	many	TGTGCCGCCGTGAACTCCTATAATTCACCCCTCCACTTT	CAAVNSYNSPLHF
TRBD2	TRBJ2-3	TRBV6-7	medium-sized	TGTGCCAGCAGTTACTCGACTAGCGGGAGCACAGATACGCAGTATTTT	CASSYSTSGSTDTQYF
-	TRBJ1-2	TRBV12-3/TRBV12-4	many	TGTGCCAGCAGTTTGGGCGGACTTAACTATGGCTACACCTTC	CASSLGGLNYGYTF
-	TRBJ2-7	TRBV9	many	TGTGCCAGCAGCGTAGCTGCTAGCGCCGAGCAGTACTTC	CASSVAASAEQYF
TRBD1	TRBJ1-5	TRBV6-2/TRBV6-3	medium-sized	TGTGCCAGCAGCCCTTGGACAGGGGGTAAAGGGCAGCCCCAGCATTTT	CASSPWTGGKGQPQHF
TRBD1	TRBJ2-2	TRBV24-1	-	TGTGCCAGCAGTTTCGACAGGGGGCGCGCCGGGGAGCTGTTTTTT	CASSFDRGRAGELFF
-	TRBJ1-1	TRBV29-1	many	TGCAGCGTTGTCCGCGCCACTGAAGCTTTCTTT	CSVVRATEAFF
-	TRBJ1-4	TRBV5-6	many	TGTGCCAGCAGCTCCCTAACCCTTTACAGGGCAACTAATGAAAAACTGTTTTTT	CASSSLTLYRATNEKLFF
TRBD1	TRBJ2-7	TRBV11-1	-	TGTGCCAGCAGCTTAGCGGGGACAGGTCCCTACGAGCAGTACTTC	CASSLAGTGPYEQYF
TRBD1	TRBJ1-1	TRBV27	-	TGTGCCAGCAGTTTACGACAGGGGAACACTGAAGCTTTCTTT	CASSLRQGNTEAFF
-	TRBJ2-3	TRBV5-6	-	TGTGCCAGCAGCTTAGGGGGGCACACAGATACGCAGTATTTT	CASSLGGHTDTQYF
-	TRBJ1-1	TRBV10-3	many	TGTGCCATCAGGGCCGGGACGCCGCCTGAAGCTTTCTTT	CAIRAGTPPEAFF
-	TRBJ2-7	TRBV7-2	-	TGTGCCAGCAGCTTACGCTACAGTTACGAGCAGTACTTC	CASSLRYSYEQYF
-	TRBJ2-7	TRBV11-3	-	TGTGCCAGCAGCTCGTTTGTGACAACCTACGAGCAGTACTTC	CASSSFVTTYEQYF